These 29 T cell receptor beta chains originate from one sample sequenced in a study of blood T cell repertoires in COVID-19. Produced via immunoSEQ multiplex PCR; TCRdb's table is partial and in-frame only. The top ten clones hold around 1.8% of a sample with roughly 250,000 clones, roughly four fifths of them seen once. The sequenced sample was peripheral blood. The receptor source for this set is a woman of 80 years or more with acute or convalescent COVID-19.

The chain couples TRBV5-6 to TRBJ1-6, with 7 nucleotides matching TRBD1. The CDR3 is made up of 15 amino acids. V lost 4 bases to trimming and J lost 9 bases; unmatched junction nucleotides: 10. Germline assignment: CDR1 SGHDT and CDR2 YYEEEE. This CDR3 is CASSVRTGAPSPLHF. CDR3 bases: TGTGCCAGCAGCGTTCGGACAGGTGCTCCTTCACCCCTCCACTTT.

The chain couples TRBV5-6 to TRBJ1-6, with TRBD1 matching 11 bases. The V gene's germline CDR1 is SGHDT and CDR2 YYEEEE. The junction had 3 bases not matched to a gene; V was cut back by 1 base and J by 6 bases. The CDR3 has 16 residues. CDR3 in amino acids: CASSLLGQGANSPLHF. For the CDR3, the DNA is TGTGCCAGCAGCTTGCTTGGACAGGGGGCTAATTCACCCCTCCACTTT.

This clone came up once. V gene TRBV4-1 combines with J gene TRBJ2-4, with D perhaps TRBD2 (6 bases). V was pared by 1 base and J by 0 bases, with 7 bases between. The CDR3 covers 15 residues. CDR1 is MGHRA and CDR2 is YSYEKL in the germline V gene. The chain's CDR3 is CASSQVGLAKNIQYF. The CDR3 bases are TGCGCCAGCAGCCAAGTGGGACTAGCCAAAAACATTCAGTACTTC.

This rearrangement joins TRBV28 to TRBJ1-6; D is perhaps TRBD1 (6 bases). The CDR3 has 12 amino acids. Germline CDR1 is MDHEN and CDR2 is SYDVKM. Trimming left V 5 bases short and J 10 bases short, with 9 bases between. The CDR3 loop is CASSTGSSPLHF. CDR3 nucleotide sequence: TGTGCCAGCAGTACAGGGAGCTCACCCCTCCACTTT.

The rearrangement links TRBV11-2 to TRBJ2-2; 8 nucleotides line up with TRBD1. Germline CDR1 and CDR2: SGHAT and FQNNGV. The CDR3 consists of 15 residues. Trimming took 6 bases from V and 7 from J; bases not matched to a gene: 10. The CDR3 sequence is CASRQLTGAGGELFF. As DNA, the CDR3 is TGTGCCAGCAGACAACTGACAGGGGCCGGCGGGGAGCTGTTTTTT.

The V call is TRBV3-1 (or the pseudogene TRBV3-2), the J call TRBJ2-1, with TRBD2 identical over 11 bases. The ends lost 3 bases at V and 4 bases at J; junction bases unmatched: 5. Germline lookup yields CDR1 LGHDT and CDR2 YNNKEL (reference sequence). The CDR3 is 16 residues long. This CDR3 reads CASSQGSGRAYNEQFF. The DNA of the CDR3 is TGTGCCAGCAGCCAGGGTAGCGGGAGGGCTTACAATGAGCAGTTCTTC.

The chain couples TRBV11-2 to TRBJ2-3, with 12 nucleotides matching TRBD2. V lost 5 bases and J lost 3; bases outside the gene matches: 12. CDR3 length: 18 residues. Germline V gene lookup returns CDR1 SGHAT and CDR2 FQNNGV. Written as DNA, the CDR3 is TGTGCCAGCAGCCCCGCCGGACTCACTAGCGGGGGGACAGATACGCAGTATTTT. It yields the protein CASSPAGLTSGGTDTQYF.

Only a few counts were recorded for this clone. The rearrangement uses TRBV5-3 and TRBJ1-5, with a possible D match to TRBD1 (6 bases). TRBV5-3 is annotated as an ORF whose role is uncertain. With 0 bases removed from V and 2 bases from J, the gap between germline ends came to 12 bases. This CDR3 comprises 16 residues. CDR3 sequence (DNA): TGTGCCAGAAGCTTGGCTCGGACAGTGGGCAATCAGCCCCAGCATTTT. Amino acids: CARSLARTVGNQPQHF.

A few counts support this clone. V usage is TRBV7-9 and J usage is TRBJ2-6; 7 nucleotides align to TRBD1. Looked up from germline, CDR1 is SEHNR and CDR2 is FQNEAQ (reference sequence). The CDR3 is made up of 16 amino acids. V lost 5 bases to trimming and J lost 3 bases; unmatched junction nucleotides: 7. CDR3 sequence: CASSPTNRGGANVLTF. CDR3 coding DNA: TGTGCCAGCAGCCCGACAAACAGGGGTGGGGCCAACGTCCTGACTTTC.

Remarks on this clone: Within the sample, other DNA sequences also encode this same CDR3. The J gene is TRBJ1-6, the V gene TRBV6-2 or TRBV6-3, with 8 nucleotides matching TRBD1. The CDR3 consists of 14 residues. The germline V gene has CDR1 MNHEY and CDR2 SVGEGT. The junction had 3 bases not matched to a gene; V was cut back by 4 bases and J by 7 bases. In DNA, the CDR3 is TGTGCCAGCAGTTTACGACAGGGGAATTCACCCCTCCACTTT. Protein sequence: CASSLRQGNSPLHF.

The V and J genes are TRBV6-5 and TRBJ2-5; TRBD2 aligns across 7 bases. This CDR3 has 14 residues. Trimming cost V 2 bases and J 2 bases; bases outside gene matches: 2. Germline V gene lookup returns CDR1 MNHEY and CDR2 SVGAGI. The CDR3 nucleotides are TGTGCCAGCAGTTACGGGGGGGTTCAAGAGACCCAGTACTTC. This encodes CASSYGGVQETQYF.

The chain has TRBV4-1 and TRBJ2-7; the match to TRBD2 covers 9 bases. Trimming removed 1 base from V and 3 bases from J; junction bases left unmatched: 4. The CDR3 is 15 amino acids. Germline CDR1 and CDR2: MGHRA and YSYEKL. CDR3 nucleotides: TGCGCCAGCAGCCAAGTGTGGCGGGGGGGCTACGAGCAGTACTTC. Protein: CASSQVWRGGYEQYF.

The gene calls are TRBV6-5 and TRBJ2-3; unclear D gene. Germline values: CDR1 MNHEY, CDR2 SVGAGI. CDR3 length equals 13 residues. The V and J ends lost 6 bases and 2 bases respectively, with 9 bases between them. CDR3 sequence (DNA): TGTGCCAGCAGCTTGGCCATCACAGATACGCAGTATTTT. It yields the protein CASSLAITDTQYF.

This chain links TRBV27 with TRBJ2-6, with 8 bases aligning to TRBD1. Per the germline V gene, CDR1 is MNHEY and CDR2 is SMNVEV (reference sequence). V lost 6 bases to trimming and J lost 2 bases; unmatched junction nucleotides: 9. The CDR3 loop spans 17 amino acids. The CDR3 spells CASRDFRGRTGANVLTF. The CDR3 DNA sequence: TGTGCCAGCAGAGACTTCAGGGGGCGGACTGGGGCCAACGTCCTGACTTTC.

The CDR3 DNA is TGTGCCAGCAGTTCTCGACTAGCGGGGGGGCCTAGCACAGATACGCAGTATTTT. Its protein is CASSSRLAGGPSTDTQYF. The chain recombines TRBV6-2 or TRBV6-3 with TRBJ2-3, with TRBD2 identical over 14 bases. V dropped 4 bases and J dropped 0; count of bases not matched to a gene: 6. Germline CDR1 and CDR2: MNHEY and SVGEGT. CDR3 length: 18 amino acids.

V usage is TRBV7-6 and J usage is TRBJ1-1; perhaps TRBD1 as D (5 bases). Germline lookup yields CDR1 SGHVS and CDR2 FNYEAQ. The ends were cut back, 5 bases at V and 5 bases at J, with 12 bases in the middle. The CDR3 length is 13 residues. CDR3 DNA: TGTGCCAGCAGCCGTGGCAGGGCGACTGAAGCTTTCTTT. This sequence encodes CASSRGRATEAFF.

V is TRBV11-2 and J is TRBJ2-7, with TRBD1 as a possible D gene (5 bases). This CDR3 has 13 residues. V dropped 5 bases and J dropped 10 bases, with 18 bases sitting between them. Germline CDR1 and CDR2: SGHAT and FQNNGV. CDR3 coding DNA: TGTGCCAGCAGCGCCCAGCTCGGCGACAGTCAGTACTTC. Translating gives CASSAQLGDSQYF.

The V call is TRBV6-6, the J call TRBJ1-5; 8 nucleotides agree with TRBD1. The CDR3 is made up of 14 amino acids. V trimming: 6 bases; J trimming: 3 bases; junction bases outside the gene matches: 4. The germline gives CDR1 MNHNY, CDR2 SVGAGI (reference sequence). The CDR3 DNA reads TGTGCCAGCAGACGGGGACAGGACAATCAGCCCCAGCATTTT. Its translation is CASRRGQDNQPQHF.

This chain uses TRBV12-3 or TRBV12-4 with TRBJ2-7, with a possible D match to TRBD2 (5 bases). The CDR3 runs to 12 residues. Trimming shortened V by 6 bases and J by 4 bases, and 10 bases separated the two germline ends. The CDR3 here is CASSPGTYEQYF. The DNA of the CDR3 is TGTGCCAGCAGCCCGGGAACATACGAGCAGTACTTC.

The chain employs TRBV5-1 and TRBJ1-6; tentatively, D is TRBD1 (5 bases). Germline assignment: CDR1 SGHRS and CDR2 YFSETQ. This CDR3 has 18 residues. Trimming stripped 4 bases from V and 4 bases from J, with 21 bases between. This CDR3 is CASSEAGTPAGYNSPLHF. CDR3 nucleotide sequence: TGCGCCAGCAGCGAAGCCGGGACTCCCGCGGGATATAATTCACCCCTCCACTTT. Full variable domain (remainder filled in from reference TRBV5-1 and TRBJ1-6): KAGVTQTPRYLIKTRGQQVTLSCSPISGHRSVSWYQQTPGQGLQFLFEYFSETQRNKGNFPGRFSGRQFSNSRSEMNVSTLELGDSALYLCASSEAGTPAGYNSPLHFGNGTRLTVT.

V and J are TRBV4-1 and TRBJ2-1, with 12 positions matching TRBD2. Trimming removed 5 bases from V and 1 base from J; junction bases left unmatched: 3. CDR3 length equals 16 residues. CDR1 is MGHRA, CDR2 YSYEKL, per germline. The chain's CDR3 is CASSLGLAGSYNEQFF. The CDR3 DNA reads TGCGCCAGCAGCTTAGGACTAGCGGGGTCCTACAATGAGCAGTTCTTC.

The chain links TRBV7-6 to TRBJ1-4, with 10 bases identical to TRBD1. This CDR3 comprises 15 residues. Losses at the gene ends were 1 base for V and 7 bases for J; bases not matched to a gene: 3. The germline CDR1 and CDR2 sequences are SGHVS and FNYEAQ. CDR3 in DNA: TGTGCCAGCAGCTTAGGGGGACAGGGGTTTGAAAAACTGTTTTTT. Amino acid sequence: CASSLGGQGFEKLFF.

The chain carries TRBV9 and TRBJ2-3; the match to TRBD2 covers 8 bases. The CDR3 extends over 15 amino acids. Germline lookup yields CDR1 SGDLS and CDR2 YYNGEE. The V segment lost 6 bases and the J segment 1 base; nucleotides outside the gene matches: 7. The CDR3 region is CASIGGRGGTDTQYF. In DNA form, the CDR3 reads TGTGCCAGCATAGGAGGGCGGGGGGGCACAGATACGCAGTATTTT. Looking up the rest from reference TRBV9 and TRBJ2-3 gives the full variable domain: DSGVTQTPKHLITATGQRVTLRCSPRSGDLSVYWYQQSLDQGLQFLIQYYNGEERAKGNILERFSAQQFPDLHSELNLSSLELGDSALYFCASIGGRGGTDTQYFGPGTRLTVL.

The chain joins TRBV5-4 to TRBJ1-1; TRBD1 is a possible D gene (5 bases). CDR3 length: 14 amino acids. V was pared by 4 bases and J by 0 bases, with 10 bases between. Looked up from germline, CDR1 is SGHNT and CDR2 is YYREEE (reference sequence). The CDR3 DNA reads TGTGCCAGCAGCCAGGGACTGCTGAACACTGAAGCTTTCTTT. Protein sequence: CASSQGLLNTEAFF. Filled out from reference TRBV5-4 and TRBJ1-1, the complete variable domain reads ETGVTQSPTHLIKTRGQQVTLRCSSQSGHNTVSWYQQALGQGPQFIFQYYREEENGRGNFPPRFSGLQFPNYSSELNVNALELDDSALYLCASSQGLLNTEAFFGQGTRLTVV.

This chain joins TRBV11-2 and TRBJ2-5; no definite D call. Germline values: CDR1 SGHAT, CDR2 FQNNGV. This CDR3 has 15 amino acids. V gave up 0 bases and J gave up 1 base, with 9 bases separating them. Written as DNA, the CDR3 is TGTGCCAGCAGCTTAGATTTTGCGGTCCAAGAGACCCAGTACTTC. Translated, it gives CASSLDFAVQETQYF. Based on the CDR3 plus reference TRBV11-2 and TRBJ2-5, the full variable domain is EAGVAQSPRYKIIEKRQSVAFWCNPISGHATLYWYQQILGQGPKLLIQFQNNGVVDDSQLPKDRFSAERLKGVDSTLKIQPAKLEDSAVYLCASSLDFAVQETQYFGPGTRLLVL.

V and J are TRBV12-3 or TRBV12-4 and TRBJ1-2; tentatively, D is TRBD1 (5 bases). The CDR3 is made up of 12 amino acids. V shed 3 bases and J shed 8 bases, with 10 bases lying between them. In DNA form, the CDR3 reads TGTGCCAGCAGTTTTCCAGGGAAGGGCTACACCTTC. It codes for CASSFPGKGYTF.

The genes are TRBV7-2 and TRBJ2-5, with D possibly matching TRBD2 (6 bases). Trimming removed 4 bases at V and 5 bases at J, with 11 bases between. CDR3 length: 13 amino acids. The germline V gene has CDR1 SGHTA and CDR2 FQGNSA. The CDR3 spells CASSSTSWETQYF. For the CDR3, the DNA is TGTGCCAGCAGCTCGACTAGTTGGGAGACCCAGTACTTC.

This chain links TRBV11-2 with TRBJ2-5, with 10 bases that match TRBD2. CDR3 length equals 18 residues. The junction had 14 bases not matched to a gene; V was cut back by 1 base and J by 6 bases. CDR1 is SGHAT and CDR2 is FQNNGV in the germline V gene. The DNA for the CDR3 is TGTGCCAGCAGCTTAGCGTGGGCTACTAGCGGGATTGGTCAGACCCAGTACTTC. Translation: CASSLAWATSGIGQTQYF.

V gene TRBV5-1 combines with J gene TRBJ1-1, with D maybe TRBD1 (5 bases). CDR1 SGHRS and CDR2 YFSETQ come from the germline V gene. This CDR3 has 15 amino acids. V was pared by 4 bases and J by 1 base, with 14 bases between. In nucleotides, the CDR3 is TGCGCCAGCAGCCCGGGACTTTGGAGGAACACTGAAGCTTTCTTT. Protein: CASSPGLWRNTEAFF.